Listed below are T cell receptor beta chains from one sample, sequenced in a study of neurological immune-mediated disorders. TCRdb re-called the 5' RACE reads with MiXCR, one entry per CDR3 protein. The sample has about 80,000 distinct CDR3 sequences, nearly 6% seen once; the top ten hold roughly 7.9%. Sequences were obtained from PBMCs. These receptors all stem from a woman aged 60-75 years with multiple sclerosis. The conserved cysteine and the conserved F or W are not part of the CDR3 here.

TRBV20-1,SAREGGSAGYT
TRBV7-9,ASSPLQGLSTEAF
TRBV7-2,ASSQDSIYEQF
TRBV12-3/TRBV12-4,ASSPRTLNTEAF
TRBV11-2,ASSYGGLAGAQNQETQY
TRBV10-3,AISDGNYGYT
TRBV12-3/TRBV12-4,ASTGTGGAEGYT
TRBV28,ASSLQGDEQY
TRBV7-2,ASSRWTSGGTDTQY
TRBV5-1,ASSPGTGGYGYT
TRBV12-3/TRBV12-4,ASSLAAGLNTEAF